The rows below give T cell receptor beta chains drawn from one sample of a study of cytomegalovirus exposure and HLA in healthy donors. The repertoire was sequenced with immunoSEQ multiplex PCR; TCRdb's copy has only in-frame clones and lacks some. The table includes around 200,000 clones, around 74% detected once. Sequencing was done on a sample of PBMCs. Receptors originate from a male donor in good health and CMV-seronegative. The CDR3 runs from the conserved cysteine through the conserved F or W. D genes are given only for firm matches. The size field is filled for only some rows; it gives once, few, many or a size class.

v_gene	abundance	d_gene	j_gene	CDR3nt	CDR3aa
TRBV4-1	NA	TRBD1	TRBJ2-3	TGCGCCAGCAGCCAAGCACAGACAGGGGGAAACACAGATACGCAGTATTTT	CASSQAQTGGNTDTQYF
TRBV18	NA	NA	TRBJ2-5	TGTGCCAGCTCACCACTAGGAGGGGAAGAGACCCAGTACTTC	CASSPLGGEETQYF
TRBV19	NA	NA	TRBJ2-3	TGTGCCAGTAGTATACAAAGGGGGGATACGCAGTATTTT	CASSIQRGDTQYF
TRBV9	NA	NA	TRBJ2-4	TGTGCCAGCAGCGTGAGTTCAGGCCGCCCTAACATTCAGTACTTC	CASSVSSGRPNIQYF
TRBV9	NA	NA	TRBJ1-5	TGTGCCAGCAGCGTAGATGGTGACACTAGCAATCAGCCCCAGCATTTT	CASSVDGDTSNQPQHF
TRBV19	few	NA	TRBJ2-7	TGTGCCAGTAGTTCGAGCTCCTACGAGCAGTACTTC	CASSSSSYEQYF
TRBV9	NA	NA	TRBJ1-2	TGTGCCAGCACCCAGGGTGCCGGCTATGGCTACACCTTC	CASTQGAGYGYTF
TRBV6-5	NA	NA	TRBJ1-1	TGTGCCAGCAGTTACTCTATCGCGCTGAACACTGAAGCTTTCTTT	CASSYSIALNTEAFF
TRBV19	NA	NA	TRBJ2-7	TGTGCCAGTAGTATAGGGGCTGGGTACGAGCAGTACTTC	CASSIGAGYEQYF
TRBV5-5	NA	NA	TRBJ2-3	TGTGCCAGCAGCTTGGTGCTAGCAGATACGCAGTATTTT	CASSLVLADTQYF
TRBV28	NA	TRBD2	TRBJ2-3	TGTGCCAGCAGTACCTTGGTGGCTAGCGGGAGGGACGCCGATACGCAGTATTTT	CASSTLVASGRDADTQYF
TRBV5-1	NA	NA	TRBJ2-1	TGCGCCAGCAGTCTTGGACTAAACAATGAGCAGTTCTTC	CASSLGLNNEQFF
TRBV19	NA	TRBD1	TRBJ2-7	TGTGCCAGTAGTCCCGGGACAGACTACGAGCAGTACTTC	CASSPGTDYEQYF
TRBV9	NA	NA	TRBJ1-2	TGTGCCAGCAGCGTTGGCGGGCAGAACTATGGCTACACCTTC	CASSVGGQNYGYTF